A selection of T cell receptor beta chains follows, all from one sample in a study of OX40 agonist ivuxolimab in advanced cancers. Method: immunoSEQ multiplex PCR; TCRdb's copy keeps in-frame clones and lacks some. The data hold about 98,000 clones, with roughly nine tenths observed a single time. The input for sequencing was CD4+ or CD8+ T cells sorted from blood, taken in a trial of the OX40 agonist ivuxolimab. These receptors were obtained from an adult with an advanced solid tumor such as melanoma, head and neck, liver or kidney cancer. The CDR3 runs from the conserved cysteine through the conserved F or W. Fields, in order: D gene, clone size, V gene, J gene, CDR3 protein, CDR3 DNA. A D gene is named only where the DNA matches it firmly. A row's size may be missing; if present it is once, few, many or a size class.

-,-,TRBV6-6,TRBJ2-3,CASTLVGRSTDTQYF,TGTGCCAGCACGTTAGTGGGGAGGAGCACAGATACGCAGTATTTT
-,-,TRBV30,TRBJ2-6,CAHTRRANVLTF,TGTGCCCACACCCGACGGGCCAACGTCCTGACTTTC
-,-,TRBV19,TRBJ2-7,CASSKSYEQYF,TGTGCCAGTAGTAAATCCTACGAGCAGTACTTC
TRBD1,-,TRBV18,TRBJ2-1,CASSPVSDRGGNEQFF,TGTGCCAGCTCACCGGTCTCGGACAGGGGTGGGAATGAGCAGTTCTTC
TRBD1,-,TRBV2,TRBJ1-5,CASNGQGGNQPQHF,TGTGCCAGCAATGGACAGGGAGGCAATCAGCCCCAGCATTTT
-,-,TRBV5-8,TRBJ2-7,CASSLVGFTYEQYF,TGTGCCAGCAGCTTGGTAGGGTTCACCTACGAGCAGTACTTC
-,-,TRBV5-4,TRBJ1-2,CASSLDSPWGYTF,TGTGCCAGCAGCCTGGACAGCCCCTGGGGCTACACCTTC
-,-,TRBV9,TRBJ2-5,CASSVGGDWETQYF,TGTGCCAGCAGCGTAGGAGGAGATTGGGAGACCCAGTACTTC
TRBD1,-,TRBV6-5,TRBJ2-3,CASRTTGGDTQYF,TGTGCCAGCAGAACCACAGGGGGGGATACGCAGTATTTT
TRBD1,once,TRBV4-3,TRBJ1-6,CASSHPNRGSPLHF,TGCGCCAGCAGCCACCCCAACAGGGGATCACCCCTCCACTTT
-,-,TRBV5-1,TRBJ1-6,CASSLAQPKYSPLHF,TGCGCCAGCAGCTTGGCCCAACCGAAGTATTCACCCCTCCACTTT
-,-,TRBV9,TRBJ1-1,CASSQGQMATEAFF,TGTGCCAGCAGCCAAGGGCAGATGGCGACTGAAGCTTTCTTT
-,-,TRBV6-4,TRBJ1-5,CASSRTGNQPQHF,TGTGCCAGCAGTAGGACGGGCAATCAGCCCCAGCATTTT
-,-,TRBV11-2,TRBJ1-3,CASSSEGRNTIYF,TGTGCCAGCAGCTCCGAAGGGAGAAACACCATATATTTT
TRBD1,-,TRBV18,TRBJ2-7,CASSEGQPGSYEQYF,TGTGCCAGCTCAGAGGGACAGCCGGGCTCCTACGAGCAGTACTTC
-,few,TRBV18,TRBJ2-5,CASSPPVHQETQYF,TGTGCCAGCTCACCACCGGTACACCAAGAGACCCAGTACTTC
TRBD2,-,TRBV6-6,TRBJ2-5,CASSHPSGGAGETQYF,TGTGCCAGCAGCCACCCTAGCGGGGGGGCCGGAGAGACCCAGTACTTC
-,-,TRBV6-5,TRBJ1-2,CASSYSQDYGYTF,TGTGCCAGCAGTTACTCGCAGGACTATGGCTACACCTTC